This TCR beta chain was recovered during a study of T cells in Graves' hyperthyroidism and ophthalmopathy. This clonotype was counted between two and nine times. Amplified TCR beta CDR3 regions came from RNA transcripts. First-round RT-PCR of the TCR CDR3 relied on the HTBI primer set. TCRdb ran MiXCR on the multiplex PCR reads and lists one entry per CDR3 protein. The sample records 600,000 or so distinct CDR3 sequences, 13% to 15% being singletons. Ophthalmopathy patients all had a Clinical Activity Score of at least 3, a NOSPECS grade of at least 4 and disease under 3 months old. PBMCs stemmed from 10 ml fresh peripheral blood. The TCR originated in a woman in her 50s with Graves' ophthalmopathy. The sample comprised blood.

This chain's CDR3 is CASSVDQSGEQYF. The CDR3 DNA reads TGTGCCAGCAGCGTAGATCAGTCAGGCGAGCAGTACTTC. The chain uses TRBV9 and TRBJ2-7; D gene unclear. CDR3 length equals 13 residues. Germline values: CDR1 SGDLS, CDR2 YYNGEE. Trimming stripped 0 bases from V and 6 bases from J, with 10 bases between.